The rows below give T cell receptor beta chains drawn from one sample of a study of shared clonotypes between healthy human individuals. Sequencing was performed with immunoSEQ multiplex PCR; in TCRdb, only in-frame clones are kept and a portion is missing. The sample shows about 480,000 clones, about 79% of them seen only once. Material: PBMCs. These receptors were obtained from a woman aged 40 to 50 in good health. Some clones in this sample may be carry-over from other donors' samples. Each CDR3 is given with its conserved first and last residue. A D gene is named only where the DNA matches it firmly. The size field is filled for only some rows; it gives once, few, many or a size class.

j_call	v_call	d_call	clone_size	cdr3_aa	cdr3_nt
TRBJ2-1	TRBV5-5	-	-	CASSIIGQNNEQFF	TGTGCCAGCAGCATTATAGGACAGAACAATGAGCAGTTCTTC
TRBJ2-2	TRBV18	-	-	CASSPDIGELFF	TGTGCCAGCTCACCAGATATCGGGGAGCTGTTTTTT
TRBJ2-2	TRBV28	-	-	CASSSDLNTGELFF	TGTGCCAGCAGTTCCGACCTGAACACCGGGGAGCTGTTTTTT
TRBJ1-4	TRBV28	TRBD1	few	CASSLNGQGGEKLFF	TGTGCCAGCAGTTTGAATGGACAGGGAGGTGAAAAACTGTTTTTT
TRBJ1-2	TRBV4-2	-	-	CASSPENPDGVGYTF	TGTGCCAGCAGCCCAGAAAATCCCGACGGGGTAGGCTACACCTTC
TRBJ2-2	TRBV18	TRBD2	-	CASSPPLAGRTGELFF	TGTGCCAGCTCACCACCCCTAGCGGGTCGCACCGGGGAGCTGTTTTTT
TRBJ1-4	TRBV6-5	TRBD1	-	CASSSGQGSEKLFF	TGTGCCAGCAGCTCGGGACAGGGGAGTGAAAAACTGTTTTTT
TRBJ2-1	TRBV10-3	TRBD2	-	CAISGGWTSYNEQFF	TGTGCCATCAGTGGGGGATGGACTAGCTACAATGAGCAGTTCTTC
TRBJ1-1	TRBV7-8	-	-	CASSLEAGGLRAFF	TGTGCCAGCAGCTTAGAAGCTGGGGGGCTGAGGGCTTTCTTT
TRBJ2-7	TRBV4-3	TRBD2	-	CASSLYLPTSGGGYEQYF	TGCGCCAGCAGCCTCTACCTGCCGACTAGCGGTGGGGGCTACGAGCAGTACTTC
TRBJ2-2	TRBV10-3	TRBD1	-	CAISEQGITGELFF	TGTGCCATCAGTGAACAGGGGATCACCGGGGAGCTGTTTTTT
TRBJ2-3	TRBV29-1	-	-	CAGRRTSTDTQYF	TGCGCCGGCCGGAGGACTAGCACAGATACGCAGTATTTT
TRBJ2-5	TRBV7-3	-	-	CASSKGFGETQYF	TGTGCCAGCAGTAAGGGGTTCGGGGAGACCCAGTACTTC
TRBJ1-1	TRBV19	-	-	CASSKSGHYSMNTEAFF	TGTGCCAGTAGTAAGTCGGGACATTATTCTATGAACACTGAAGCTTTCTTT
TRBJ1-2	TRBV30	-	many	CAWSVSGYGYTF	TGTGCCTGGAGTGTCTCTGGATATGGCTACACCTTC
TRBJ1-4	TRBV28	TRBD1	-	CASSFGQGYRKLFF	TGTGCCAGCAGTTTCGGACAGGGATATCGAAAACTGTTTTTT
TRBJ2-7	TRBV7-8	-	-	CASSLPGLSYEQYF	TGTGCCAGCAGCTTACCGGGGCTTTCCTACGAGCAGTACTTC
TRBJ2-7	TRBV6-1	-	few	CASSGRQYEQYF	TGTGCCAGCAGTGGCAGACAGTACGAGCAGTACTTC
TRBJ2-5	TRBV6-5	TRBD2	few	CASTVTSGSRETQYF	TGTGCCAGCACGGTGACTAGCGGGAGTCGAGAGACCCAGTACTTC
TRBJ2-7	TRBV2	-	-	CAPPVAVSYEQYF	TGTGCCCCCCCGGTAGCGGTATCCTACGAGCAGTACTTC
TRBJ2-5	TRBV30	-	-	CAWSRERETQYF	TGTGCCTGGAGTCGGGAGAGAGAGACCCAGTACTTC
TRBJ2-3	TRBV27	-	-	CASSRGTYSDTQYF	TGTGCCAGCAGTCGGGGGACTTACTCAGATACGCAGTATTTT
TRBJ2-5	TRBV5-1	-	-	CASSLSAAETQYF	TGCGCCAGCAGCTTGAGCGCGGCTGAGACCCAGTACTTC
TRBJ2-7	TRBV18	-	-	CASSPRRHADAYEQYF	TGTGCCAGCTCACCACGGAGACACGCCGATGCCTACGAGCAGTACTTC
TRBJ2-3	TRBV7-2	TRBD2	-	CASSLARGADTQYF	TGTGCCAGCAGCTTAGCGCGGGGGGCAGATACGCAGTATTTT
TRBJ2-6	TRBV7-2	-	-	CASSSQQISGANVLTF	TGTGCCAGCAGCTCTCAGCAGATCTCTGGGGCCAACGTCCTGACTTTC
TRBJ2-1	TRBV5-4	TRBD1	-	CASSPDRGRNEQFF	TGTGCCAGCAGCCCCGACAGGGGGCGAAATGAGCAGTTCTTC
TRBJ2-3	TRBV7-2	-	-	CASSLAVESDTQYF	TGTGCCAGCAGCTTAGCCGTAGAGTCAGATACGCAGTATTTT
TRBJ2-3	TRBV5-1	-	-	CASSSGADTQYF	TGCGCCAGCAGCTCGGGGGCAGATACGCAGTATTTT
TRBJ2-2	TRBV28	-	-	CASSTLGGGPDYGELFF	TGTGCCAGCAGTACGCTGGGTGGCGGCCCGGATTACGGGGAGCTGTTTTTT
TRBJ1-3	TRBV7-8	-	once	CASSPRTDATGNTIYF	TGTGCCAGCAGCCCCCGGACAGATGCGACTGGAAACACCATATATTTT
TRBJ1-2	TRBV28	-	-	CASSPHGLGGYTF	TGTGCCAGCAGCCCTCATGGACTGGGTGGCTACACCTTC
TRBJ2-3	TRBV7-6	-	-	CASSLAEAGGTDTQYF	TGTGCCAGCAGCTTAGCGGAGGCAGGGGGGACAGATACGCAGTATTTT
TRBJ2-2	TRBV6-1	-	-	CASSEMGAGGELFF	TGTGCCAGCAGTGAAATGGGGGCTGGCGGGGAGCTGTTTTTT
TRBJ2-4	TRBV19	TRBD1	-	CASSYRDRPADIQYF	TGTGCCAGTAGTTATAGGGACAGGCCCGCGGACATTCAGTACTTC
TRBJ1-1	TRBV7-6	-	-	CASSLQGGTEAFF	TGTGCCAGCAGCTTACAGGGTGGCACTGAAGCTTTCTTT